This T cell receptor (beta chain) is from a study of T cell changes during pregnancy in multiple sclerosis. The CDR3 is made up of 16 amino acids. V lost 1 base and J lost 7; bases outside the gene matches: 10. The germline V gene encodes CDR1 SGHDT and CDR2 YYEEEE. This clone occurred once. TCRdb keeps only in-frame clones here, not all; method: immunoSEQ multiplex PCR. The sample has around 75,000 clones, about 89% seen once; the top ten hold about 0.9%. The TCR comes from a female donor in good health, enrolled as a control in a pregnancy study. Sequenced here: peripheral blood, sampled in the first trimester of pregnancy. The chain recombines TRBV5-6 with TRBJ2-7; 11 nucleotides line up with TRBD1. As DNA, the CDR3 is TGTGCCAGCAGCTTGTCCTCGGGACAGGGGGGAGAAGAGCAGTACTTC. Its protein product is CASSLSSGQGGEEQYF.